This T cell receptor beta chain was sequenced for a study of early T cells in non-severe SARS-CoV-2 infection. Trimming removed 5 bases at V and 0 bases at J, with 15 bases between. The CDR3 is 16 residues long. CDR1 MGHDK and CDR2 SYGVNS come from the germline V gene. At least ten counts were recorded for this clonotype. Via MiXCR, TCRdb re-called the 5' RACE reads, giving one row per CDR3 protein. The sample includes about 100,000 distinct CDR3 sequences, roughly an eighth seen only once; the top ten take around 3.2%. This TCR came from an adult who was a healthcare worker with PCR-confirmed SARS-CoV-2 infection or an uninfected control (not recorded which). Sequencing used whole blood. The gene calls are TRBV25-1 and TRBJ2-3, with D possibly TRBD2 on 5 matching bases. CDR3 residues: CASSNPGGPSTDTQYF. The CDR3 DNA is TGTGCCAGCAGTAACCCCGGCGGGCCTAGCACAGATACGCAGTATTTT.